This T cell receptor beta chain was retrieved from a study of T cell changes during pregnancy in multiple sclerosis. CDR1 and CDR2 (germline): SGHTS, YDEGEE. The V gene lost 4 bases and the J gene lost 0 bases, with 12 bases spanning the gap. The CDR3 extends over 15 amino acids. TCRdb's table, derived via immunoSEQ multiplex PCR, lists solely in-frame clones and lacks some. Of approximately 88,000 clones in the sample, 94% are singletons; the top ten hold 0.65% to 0.95%. The TCR was taken from a female donor with multiple sclerosis, enrolled in a pregnancy study. This chain uses TRBV5-8 with TRBJ2-3, with a weak D call TRBD1 (6 bases). The source material was peripheral blood, sampled in the third trimester of pregnancy. The CDR3 nucleotides are TGTGCCAGCAGCCCCCAGGGGCGCAGCACAGATACGCAGTATTTT. It is translated as CASSPQGRSTDTQYF.